These 16 T cell receptor beta chains share one sample of origin, sequenced in a study of T cells in Graves' hyperthyroidism and ophthalmopathy. Amplification of TCR beta CDR3 regions used RNA as the template. The HTBI primer set was used in a first-round RT-PCR of the TCR CDR3. MiXCR, applied by TCRdb to the multiplex PCR reads, yields one record per CDR3 protein. The sample carries approximately 400,000 distinct CDR3 sequences, roughly 15% recorded once. Sequencing input: blood. Receptors originate from a woman aged 30 to 39 with Graves' ophthalmopathy.

This rearrangement joins TRBV6-4 to TRBJ2-2; D not resolved. The CDR3 is made up of 14 amino acids. Trimming cost V 7 bases and J 4 bases, with 13 bases left between them. Per the germline V gene, CDR1 is MRHNA and CDR2 is SNTAGT. CDR3 residues: CASTRTSGTGELFF. CDR3 sequence (DNA): TGTGCCAGCACTCGGACCTCAGGCACCGGGGAGCTGTTTTTT.

With regard to this clonotype: A much larger clone lies one base from this, so it may be a read error. A read error is likely, as this CDR3 ends without the conserved phenylalanine or tryptophan. The chain combines TRBV20-1 with TRBJ1-1; 7 nucleotides agree with TRBD1. The V gene's germline CDR1 is DFQATT and CDR2 SNEGSKA (reference sequence). This CDR3 spans 15 amino acids. DNA of the CDR3: TGCAGTGCCAGAGGATCTACAGGGGCGAACACTGAAGCTTTCTCT. Its protein is CSARGSTGANTEAFS.

This clonotype occurred a few times. One base away lies a much larger clone, so this may be a sequencing read error. The J gene is TRBJ1-2, the V gene TRBV28, with D possibly being TRBD1 (5 bases). CDR1 is MDHEN, CDR2 SYDVKM, per germline. The CDR3 loop spans 12 amino acids. The CDR3 here is CASTRRGYGCTF. Written as DNA, the CDR3 is TGTGCCAGCACCCGACGGGGCTATGGCTGCACCTTC.

This chain connects TRBV15 to TRBJ1-2, with TRBD1 matching 10 bases. Trimming removed 1 base from V and 0 bases from J; junction bases left unmatched: 2. The length of the CDR3 is 16 residues. The V gene's germline CDR1 is LNHNV and CDR2 YYDKDF (reference sequence). The CDR3 loop reads CATSRAGTGANYGYTF. In DNA form, the CDR3 reads TGTGCCACCAGCAGAGCAGGGACAGGGGCTAACTATGGCTACACCTTC.

This clonotype was recorded at least ten times. V and J are TRBV28 and TRBJ2-1; 10 bases align to TRBD2. Germline V lookup: CDR1 MDHEN, CDR2 SYDVKM. This CDR3 is built from 17 residues. Germline trimming cut 1 base from V and 7 bases from J; bases unmatched to any gene: 10. CDR3 bases: TGTGCCAGCAGTTTATTATCCGTGGCTAGCGGGGGTAATGAGCAGTTCTTC. Its protein product is CASSLLSVASGGNEQFF.

As to this clonotype: This may stem from a read error, because a much larger clone lies one nucleotide away. This rearrangement joins TRBV11-2 to TRBJ1-5; D unclear. There are 12 residues in the CDR3. Germline V gene lookup returns CDR1 SGHAT and CDR2 FQNNGV. Written as DNA, the CDR3 is TGTGCCAGCAGCTCCATGGATCAGTCCCAGCATTTT. Its protein product is CASSSMDQSQHF.

Concerning this clonotype: This could be a read error, since a much larger clone is one nucleotide away. This chain uses TRBV11-3 with TRBJ1-1; possibly TRBD1 for D (5 bases). CDR3 length: 14 residues. The germline gives CDR1 SGHNT, CDR2 YENEEA. The CDR3 reads CASSSGTVDTEALF. CDR3 DNA sequence: TGTGCCAGCAGCTCCGGGACGGTGGACACTGAAGCTCTCTTT.

The rearrangement uses TRBV5-8 and TRBJ2-5; D is possibly TRBD2 (6 bases). Germline V gene sequence: CDR1 SGHTS, CDR2 YDEGEE. The V end lost 0 bases, the J end lost 2 bases, and 11 bases lay between the germline ends. The CDR3 spans 15 residues. The CDR3 DNA is TGTGCCAGCAGCTTGGCCGTCGGGGGACAAGAGACCCAGTACTTC. Translating it yields CASSLAVGGQETQYF.

The sample holds a few counts of this clonotype. The chain is built from TRBV7-3 and TRBJ1-5; D is undetermined. This CDR3 is 13 amino acids long. V was cut by 0 bases and J by 5 bases, with 5 bases left in between. From germline, CDR1 is SGHTA and CDR2 FQGTGA. This chain's CDR3 is CASSLTRDQPQHF. The CDR3 DNA reads TGTGCCAGCAGCTTAACGCGGGATCAGCCCCAGCATTTT.

This clonotype was seen a few times. This chain links TRBV10-3 with TRBJ2-2, with D possibly matching TRBD1 (5 bases). Between the trimmed V and J ends, which lost 2 bases and 6 bases, there was a span of 16 bases. The germline V gene encodes CDR1 ENHRY and CDR2 SYGVKD. This CDR3 is 16 amino acids long. In DNA, the CDR3 is TGTGCCATCAGTGAGCCGGACATAATATTAGCCGGGGAGCTGTTTTTT. This translates into CAISEPDIILAGELFF.

This clonotype showed up many times. The V call is TRBV11-2, the J call TRBJ2-3; 10 nucleotides match TRBD1. Germline CDR1 SGHAT, CDR2 FQNNGV. CDR3 length: 16 amino acids. Losses at the gene ends were 4 bases for V and 4 bases for J; bases not matched to a gene: 8. The chain's CDR3 is CASSSPGQGRADTQYF. CDR3 nucleotide sequence: TGTGCCAGCAGCTCCCCGGGACAGGGGAGGGCAGATACGCAGTATTTT.

This clonotype has a count of ten or more. V gene TRBV4-2 combines with J gene TRBJ1-6; 7 nucleotides align to TRBD1. Germline V gives CDR1 LGHNA, CDR2 YNFKEQ. The CDR3 is 15 residues long. J was trimmed by 8 bases and V by 6 bases; bases with no gene match: 10. CDR3 coding DNA: TGTGCCAGCAGTGTAGATGTAGGGGGCGATTCACCCCTCCACTTT. Translation gives CASSVDVGGDSPLHF.

The sample holds many counts of this clonotype. The chain combines TRBV18 with TRBJ1-5, with TRBD1 matching over 9 bases. CDR1 is KGHSH, CDR2 LQKENI, per germline. The trim removed 3 bases at V and 0 bases at J, leaving 6 bases unmatched. The length of the CDR3 is 17 residues. The CDR3 loop reads CASSPGTGFFSNQPQHF. The CDR3 bases are TGTGCCAGCTCACCTGGGACAGGGTTTTTTAGCAATCAGCCCCAGCATTTT.

Many counts were recorded for this clonotype. This chain links TRBV20-1 with TRBJ2-7; 7 bases line up with TRBD1. The CDR3 is made up of 14 amino acids. Germline V lookup: CDR1 DFQATT, CDR2 SNEGSKA (reference sequence). V was clipped by 6 bases and J by 2 bases; unmatched bases: 10. The chain's CDR3 is CSAEEDRNTYEQYF. Here the CDR3 DNA reads TGCAGTGCCGAGGAGGACAGGAATACCTACGAGCAGTACTTC.

J is TRBJ1-2 and V is TRBV10-2; the D is unclear. There are 15 residues in the CDR3. CDR1 is WSHSY, CDR2 SAAADI, per germline. Trimming took 0 bases from V and 10 from J, leaving 18 bases between them. CDR3 sequence: CASSESPDLLLDYTF. The CDR3 DNA is TGCGCCAGCAGTGAGTCGCCCGATCTACTATTAGACTACACCTTC.

This clonotype was recorded many times. The chain has TRBV12-5 and TRBJ1-4, with 10 bases aligning to TRBD1. J was trimmed by 3 bases and V by 6 bases; bases with no gene match: 7. The CDR3 is 16 amino acids. The germline V gene encodes CDR1 LGHNT and CDR2 FRNRAP. The CDR3 DNA reads as TGTGCTAGTGGCCGGGACAGGGGATCGGCTAATGAAAAACTGTTTTTT. Its protein is CASGRDRGSANEKLFF.